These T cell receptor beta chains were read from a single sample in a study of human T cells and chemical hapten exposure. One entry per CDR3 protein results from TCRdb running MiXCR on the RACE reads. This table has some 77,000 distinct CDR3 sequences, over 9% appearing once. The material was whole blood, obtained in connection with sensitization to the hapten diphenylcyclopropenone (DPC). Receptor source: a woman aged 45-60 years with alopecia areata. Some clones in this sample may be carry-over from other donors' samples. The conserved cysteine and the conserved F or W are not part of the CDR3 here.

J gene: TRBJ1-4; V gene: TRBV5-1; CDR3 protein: ASSQTLSANEKLF
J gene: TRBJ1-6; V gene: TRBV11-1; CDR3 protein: ASSSNYNSPLH
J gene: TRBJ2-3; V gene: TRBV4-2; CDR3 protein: ASSQESSPRTDTQY
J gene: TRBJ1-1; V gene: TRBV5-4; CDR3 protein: ASSARLDTEAF
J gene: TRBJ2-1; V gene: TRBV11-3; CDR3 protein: ASSAPGLEQF
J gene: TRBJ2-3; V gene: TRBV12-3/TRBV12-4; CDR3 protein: ASRPSGTSVRYTQY
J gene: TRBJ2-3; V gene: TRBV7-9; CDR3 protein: ASSFTGLEKDTQY
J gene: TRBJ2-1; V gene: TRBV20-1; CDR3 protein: SATRDGGTNEQF
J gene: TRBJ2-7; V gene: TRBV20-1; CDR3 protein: SASAGFEQY
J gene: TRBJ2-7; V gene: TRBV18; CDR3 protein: ASSTTHLAGMNEQY
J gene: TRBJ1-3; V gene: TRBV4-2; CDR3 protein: ASSPTFGQGISSSGNTIY
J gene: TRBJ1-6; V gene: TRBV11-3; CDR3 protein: ASSSQTVSNSPLH
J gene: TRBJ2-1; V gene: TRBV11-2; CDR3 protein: ASSLSTGARRGAYNEQF
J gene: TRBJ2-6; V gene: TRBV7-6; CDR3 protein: ASSFSAFSGANVLT
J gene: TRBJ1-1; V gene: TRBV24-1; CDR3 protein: ATSGGVNTEAF
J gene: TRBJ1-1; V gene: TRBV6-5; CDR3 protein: ASSSLGRTNTEAF
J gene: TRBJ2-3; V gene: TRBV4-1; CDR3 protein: ASSQELALRTDTQY
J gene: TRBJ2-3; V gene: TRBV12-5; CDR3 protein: ASGPTTDTQY
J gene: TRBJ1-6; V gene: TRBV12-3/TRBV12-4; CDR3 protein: ASRTIAAWGSPLH
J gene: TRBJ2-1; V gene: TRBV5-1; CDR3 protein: ASSLRRGEVAGHNEQF
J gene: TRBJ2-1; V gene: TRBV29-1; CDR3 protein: SAPGQGNYNEQF
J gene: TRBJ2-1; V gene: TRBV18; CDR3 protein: ASSPLRDNEQF
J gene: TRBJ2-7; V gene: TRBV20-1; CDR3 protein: SARERGSYEQY
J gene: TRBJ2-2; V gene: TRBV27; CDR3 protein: ASCRTSRVGELF
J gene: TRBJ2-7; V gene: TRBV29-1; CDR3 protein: SATGTSGREYEQY
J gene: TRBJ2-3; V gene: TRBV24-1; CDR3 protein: ATSDPGGFGKDTQY
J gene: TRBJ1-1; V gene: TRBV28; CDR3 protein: ASSFMSQNTEAF
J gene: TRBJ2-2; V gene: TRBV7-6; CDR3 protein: ASSPQRGVTGELF
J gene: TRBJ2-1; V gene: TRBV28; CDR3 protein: ASSPLGGSEF
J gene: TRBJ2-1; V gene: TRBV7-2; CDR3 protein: ASSFRAPGPNEQF
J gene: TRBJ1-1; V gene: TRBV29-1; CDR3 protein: SVRDTLPTEAF
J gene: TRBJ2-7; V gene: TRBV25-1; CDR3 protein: ASRGTSGKTRIYEQY
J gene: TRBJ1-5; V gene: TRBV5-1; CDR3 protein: ASSLGANHDQPQH
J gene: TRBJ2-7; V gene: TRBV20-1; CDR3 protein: SAISGASSYEQY
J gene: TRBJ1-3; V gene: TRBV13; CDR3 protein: ASSLQAVPSGNTIY
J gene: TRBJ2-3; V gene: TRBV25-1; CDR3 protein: ASSEEGLRTDTQY
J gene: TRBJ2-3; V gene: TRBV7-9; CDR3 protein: ASSPMLGADTQY
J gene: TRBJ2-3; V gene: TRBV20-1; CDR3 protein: SARDPSGKLRDTQY
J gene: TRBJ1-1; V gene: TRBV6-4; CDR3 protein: ASSDRGFNTEAF
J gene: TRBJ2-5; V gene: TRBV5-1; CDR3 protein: ASSGVWTQY
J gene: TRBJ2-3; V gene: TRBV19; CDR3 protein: ASSIQRESDTQY
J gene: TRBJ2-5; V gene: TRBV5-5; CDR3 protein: ASSYETGMETQY
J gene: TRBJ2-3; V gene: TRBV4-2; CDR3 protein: ASSQDSVSDTQY
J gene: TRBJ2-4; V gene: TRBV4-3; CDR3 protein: ASSQDFLAGQMGKNIQY
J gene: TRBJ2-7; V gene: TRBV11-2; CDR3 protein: ASSLLAGNSYEQY
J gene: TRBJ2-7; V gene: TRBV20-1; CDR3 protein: SAPLLVGGRAPGEQY
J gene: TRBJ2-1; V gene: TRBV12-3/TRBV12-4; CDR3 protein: ASSYKGNEQF
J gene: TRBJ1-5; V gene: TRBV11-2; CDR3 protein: ASSLEGFNQPQH
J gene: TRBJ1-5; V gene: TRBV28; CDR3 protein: ASSPRTGLNQPQH
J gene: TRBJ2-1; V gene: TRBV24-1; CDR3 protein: ATSDPGLAGYNEQF